This TCR beta chain was sequenced for a study of naive and memory T cell subsets. The ends lost 2 bases at V and 4 bases at J; junction bases unmatched: 8. CDR1 is DFQATT and CDR2 is SNEGSKA in the germline V gene (reference sequence). This CDR3 has 15 residues. An equimolar mix of two oligonucleotides served as the beta constant-region primer for TRBC1 and TRBC2. The ligated cDNA underwent four PCR rounds using SP2 and nested alpha and beta constant-region primers. One entry per CDR3 protein results from TCRdb running MiXCR on the UMI-ligation and nested PCR reads. The table shows 95,000 to 150,000 distinct CDR3 sequences, with over 30% occurring only once.

This clonotype originated in a human donor in good health. The sample was central memory CD4+ T cells from blood. This rearrangement joins TRBV20-1 to TRBJ2-3; 8 bases line up with TRBD2. The CDR3 here is CSARLIAGRSDTQYF. CDR3 DNA: TGCAGTGCTAGATTGATAGCGGGAAGGTCAGATACGCAGTATTTT.